Detailed here is one T cell receptor beta chain. Its specificity is not known. With 3 bases removed from V and 3 bases from J, the gap between germline ends came to 15 bases. This CDR3 comprises 15 residues. CDR1 and CDR2 from the germline V gene are SGDLS and YYNGEE. The data belong to a study of T cell responses to AZD1222 COVID-19 vaccine. Study results and limitations: Spike-specific TCR breadth and depth were elevated following two AZD1222 doses.

Data came from immunoSEQ multiplex PCR; TCRdb stores just in-frame clones and leaves some out. The table has roughly 150,000 clones, 90% seen once. V is TRBV9 and J is TRBJ1-2, with a weak D call TRBD1 (5 bases). The sequence was obtained from an adult in good health. The starting material was peripheral blood, obtained on day 0 of AZD1222 vaccination. The CDR3, as DNA: TGTGCCAGCAGCGCAAACCCCGAAGGGGACTATGGCTACACCTTC. Protein product: CASSANPEGDYGYTF.